This is a list of T cell receptor beta chains from one sample in a study of T cell clones after liver transplantation. Sequencing used immunoSEQ multiplex PCR; TCRdb keeps in-frame clones, though not all of them. The sample lists around 100,000 clones, roughly four fifths occurring once. The source material was CD4+ T cells from blood, sampled around 50 months after liver transplant. Receptor source: a human patient who received a liver transplant. Some T cells may be the graft donor's. The CDR3 runs from the conserved cysteine through the conserved F or W. The order of the fields is CDR3 length, V gene, clone size, J gene, CDR3 protein. A clone size is listed for some rows: how often the clone was seen (once, few, many), or a class if it is expanded.

>18|TRBV5-4|NA|TRBJ2-2
CASSGASTPGRWTGELFF
>14|TRBV5-1|NA|TRBJ2-7
CASSRGSGDSEQYF
>13|TRBV14|NA|TRBJ2-1
CASSQDRLGEQFF
>12|TRBV30|NA|TRBJ1-5
CAWSVLGQPQHF
>14|TRBV7-2|few|TRBJ2-5
CASSRGQLQETQYF
>15|TRBV5-1|NA|TRBJ1-6
CASSLAGTQGSPLHF
>13|TRBV5-1|few|TRBJ2-5
CASYQEAQETQYF
>19|TRBV27|NA|TRBJ2-2
CASSSRTSGHKGRTGELFF
>15|TRBV5-4|NA|TRBJ2-5
CASSLAVGSQETQYF
>14|TRBV28|once|TRBJ1-1
CATGTGVMNTEAFF
>15|TRBV5-1|NA|TRBJ2-7
CASSFGQGSSYEQYF
>16|TRBV5-1|NA|TRBJ2-5
CASSLAGGGARETQYF
>15|TRBV5-1|NA|TRBJ2-7
CASSLLGGGIYEQYF
>13|TRBV18|NA|TRBJ2-3
CASSPRHPDTQYF
>11|TRBV18|NA|TRBJ2-7
CASSNSYEQYF
>14|TRBV11-2|NA|TRBJ1-1
CASSDWGWNTEAFF
>14|TRBV6-1|NA|TRBJ1-1
CASSGGRLNTEAFF
>14|TRBV19|NA|TRBJ1-1
CASSLRGADTEAFF
>16|TRBV6-6|NA|TRBJ1-5
CASSSPGQGFNQPQHF
>13|TRBV29-1|once|TRBJ2-7
CSVTGQGGNEQYF
>16|TRBV18|NA|TRBJ2-6
CASSSGQLAGANVLTF
>14|TRBV29-1|NA|TRBJ1-1
CSVEDRAGDTEAFF
>13|TRBV7-3|few|TRBJ2-2
CASSLSYTGELFF
>11|TRBV29-1|few|TRBJ2-7
CSAGQVDEQYF
>14|TRBV9|NA|TRBJ1-2
CASNRLGTGSGYTF
>15|TRBV2|once|TRBJ2-1
CASIPVQGPSNEQFF
>12|TRBV28|NA|TRBJ1-2
CASSLVGYGYTF
>13|TRBV4-3|few|TRBJ2-7
CASSQAVSYEQYF
>15|TRBV7-7|once|TRBJ2-7
CASSLSEGLAYEQYF
>16|TRBV5-1|NA|TRBJ2-1
CASSRVAGGMGNEQFF
>14|TRBV5-6|NA|TRBJ1-5
CASSPAASNQPQHF
>16|TRBV21-1|NA|TRBJ2-4
CASSSWTGRAKNIQYF
>15|TRBV6-1|few|TRBJ1-2
CASFGVGGGGSGYTF
>16|TRBV5-4|NA|TRBJ1-3
CASSLETTRSGNTIYF
>15|TRBV10-3|NA|TRBJ1-5
CAISGDREGSQPQHF
>12|TRBV28|NA|TRBJ1-5
CASSPLSQPQHF
>13|TRBV7-8|NA|TRBJ2-7
CASRLDGSYEQYF
>15|TRBV6-1|few|TRBJ2-1
CASRGDGSFYNEQFF
>10|TRBV20-1|NA|TRBJ2-5
CSADRETQYF